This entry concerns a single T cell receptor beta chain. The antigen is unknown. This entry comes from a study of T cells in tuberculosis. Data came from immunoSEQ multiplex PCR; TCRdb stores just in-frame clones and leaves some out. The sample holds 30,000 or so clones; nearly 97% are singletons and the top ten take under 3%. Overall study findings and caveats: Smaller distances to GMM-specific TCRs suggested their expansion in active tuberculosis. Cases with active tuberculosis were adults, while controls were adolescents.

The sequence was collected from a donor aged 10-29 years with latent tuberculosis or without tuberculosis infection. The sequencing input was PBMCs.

The CDR3 protein is CASSEGALNQPQHF. DNA of the CDR3: TGTGCCAGCAGTGAGGGAGCCCTGAATCAGCCCCAGCATTTT. The rearrangement uses TRBV9 and TRBJ1-5; no reliable D call. The germline V gene encodes CDR1 SGDLS and CDR2 YYNGEE. The CDR3 loop spans 14 amino acids. V was shortened by 5 bases and J by 4 bases, with 13 bases between the two germline ends.